The clone carrying this TCR beta chain was recorded once. The antigen is undetermined. This sample was included in a study of T cell responses to AZD1222 COVID-19 vaccine. Study outcomes and limitations: Clonal diversity may have been underestimated, and the donors were mostly white British, with more females than males. With dominance at 160-218 and 743-854, vaccine-associated CD4 TCRs spanned spike. Following two doses of AZD1222, Spike-specific TCR breadth and depth rose.

Data came from immunoSEQ multiplex PCR; TCRdb stores just in-frame clones and leaves some out. Of more than 110,000 clones detected, 80% to 95% appear once; the ten largest clones hold around 3%. This CDR3 has 17 amino acids. V was clipped by 0 bases and J by 0 bases, with 12 bases between them. The germline CDR1 and CDR2 sequences are PRHDT and FYEKMQ (reference sequence). The TCR comes from an adult in good health. The specimen comprised peripheral blood, sampled on day 0 of AZD1222 vaccination. J is TRBJ1-3 and V is TRBV13; D not certain. The CDR3 sequence is CASSLGAGWLSGNTIYF. For the CDR3, the DNA is TGTGCCAGCAGCTTAGGGGCGGGGTGGCTCTCTGGAAACACCATATATTTT.